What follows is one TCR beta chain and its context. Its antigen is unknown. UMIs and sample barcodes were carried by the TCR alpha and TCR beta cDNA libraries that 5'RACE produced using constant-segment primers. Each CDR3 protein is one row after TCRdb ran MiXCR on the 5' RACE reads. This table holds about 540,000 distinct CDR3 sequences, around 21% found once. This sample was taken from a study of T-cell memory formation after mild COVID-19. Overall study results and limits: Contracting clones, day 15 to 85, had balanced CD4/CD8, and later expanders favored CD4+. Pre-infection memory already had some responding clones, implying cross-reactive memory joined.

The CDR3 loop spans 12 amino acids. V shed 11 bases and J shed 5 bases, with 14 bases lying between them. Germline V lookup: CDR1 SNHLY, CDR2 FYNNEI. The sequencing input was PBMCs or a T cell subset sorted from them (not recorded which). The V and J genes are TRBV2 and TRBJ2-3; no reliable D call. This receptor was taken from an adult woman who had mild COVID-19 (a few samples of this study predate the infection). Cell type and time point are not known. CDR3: CASGPVRDTQYF. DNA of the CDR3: TGTGCCTCGGGCCCAGTCAGAGATACGCAGTATTTT.